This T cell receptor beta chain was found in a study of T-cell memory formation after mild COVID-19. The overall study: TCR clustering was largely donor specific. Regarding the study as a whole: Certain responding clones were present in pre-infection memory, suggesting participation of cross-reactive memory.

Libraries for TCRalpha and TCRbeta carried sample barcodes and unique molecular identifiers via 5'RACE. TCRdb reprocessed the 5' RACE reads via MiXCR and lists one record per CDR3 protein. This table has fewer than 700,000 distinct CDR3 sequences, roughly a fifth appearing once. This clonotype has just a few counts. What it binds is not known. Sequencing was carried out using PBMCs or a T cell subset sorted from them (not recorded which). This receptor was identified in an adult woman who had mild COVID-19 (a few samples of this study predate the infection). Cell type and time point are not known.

The CDR3 spells CASSLLGTTAYEQYF. The CDR3 region has the DNA TGTGCCAGCAGTTTACTCGGGACTACAGCCTACGAGCAGTACTTC. This chain links TRBV27 with TRBJ2-7; 7 nucleotides line up with TRBD2. V was pared by 2 bases and J by 2 bases, with 6 bases of the junction left unmatched. The CDR3 has 15 residues. The germline V gene encodes CDR1 MNHEY and CDR2 SMNVEV (reference sequence).